This T cell receptor beta chain is from a study of blood T cell repertoires in COVID-19. This CDR3 comprises 17 residues. From germline, CDR1 is MDHEN and CDR2 SYDVKM. V was shortened by 1 base and J by 0 bases, with 14 bases between the two germline ends. The table came from immunoSEQ multiplex PCR; TCRdb's copy has only in-frame clones and leaves some out. The sample holds hundreds of thousands of clones, around nine tenths seen once. Sample: peripheral blood. The receptor was derived from a woman aged 40 to 50 who had recovered from COVID-19. This rearrangement joins TRBV28 to TRBJ2-3, with D maybe TRBD2 (6 bases). This CDR3 is CASSLFGGTTSTDTQYF. The CDR3 bases are TGTGCCAGCAGTTTATTCGGGGGAACTACTAGCACAGATACGCAGTATTTT.